This paragraph reports one T cell receptor (beta chain). The read terminates 3 residues ahead of where the CDR3 ends, so the germline J gene completes it. The trim removed 3 bases at V and 5 bases at J, leaving 6 bases unmatched. The CDR3 is 15 residues long. Germline V gives CDR1 SGHKS, CDR2 YYEKEE (reference sequence). Clones were sequenced by immunoSEQ multiplex PCR, and TCRdb holds only the in-frame ones, with some missing. The table lists 25,000 to 35,000 clones. This sample is part of a study of T cells in women clearing cervical HPV infection. The specimen sequenced was blood buffy coat. The sequence came from a woman aged 18-70 years with a cervical HPV16 infection that either progressed to CIN3+ or cleared (not recorded which). The genes are TRBV5-5 and TRBJ1-1; 11 bases are a match to TRBD1. The chain's CDR3 is CASSSGQGAGTEAFF. The CDR3 DNA, read in part, is TGTGCCAGCAGCTCAGGACAGGGGGCGGGAACTGAA. The full variable domain, completed using reference TRBV5-5 and TRBJ1-1, is DAGVTQSPTHLIKTRGQQVTLRCSPISGHKSVSWYQQVLGQGPQFIFQYYEKEERGRGNFPDRFSARQFPNYSSELNVNALLLGDSALYLCASSSGQGAGTEAFFGQGTRLTVV.